Included here is one T cell receptor beta chain sequence, with context. Its antigen target is currently unknown. Within one base of it there is no much larger clone, and no base qualities were kept. This sample is part of a study of tumor-infiltrating lymphocytes in primary liver carcinoma (dated by TCRdb to between 2016 and 2019). Study-wide context: Between late 2015 and early 2016, roughly 5 patients in China with histopathologically diagnosed primary liver carcinoma had their tumors surgically resected. A total of 35 specimens from 5 patients underwent TCRbeta repertoire sequencing, comprising about 25 tumor regions, 5 adjacent noncancerous liver tissues and 5 peripheral blood samples. High reproducibility was observed for the technical replicate repertoires, with mean shared-clone rates around 0.9 and correlation coefficients above 0.95. Of the five patients, three men and two women aged 30 to 69 years, four had hepatocellular carcinoma and one had combined HCC and intrahepatic cholangiocarcinoma. TCRbeta repertoire sequencing, expression microarrays and whole-exome sequencing were combined in the study across five regions of each liver tumor, with adjacent normal tissue and blood also included. Roughly 3.65 to 8 million productive TCRbeta reads were obtained per sample, and no significant difference in read depth was found between tissue types. The tumors of the five patients were staged as T1-T3 N0M0, with maximum diameters ranging from about 4.2 to 10 cm. Study-wide conclusions, independent of this receptor: Consistent with antigen-driven expansion, pairs of tumor regions showed higher repertoire overlap (mean roughly 35%) than either tumor-adjacent pairs (approximately 17%) or tumor-blood pairs (about 15%). The study included only five or six patients, and the authors note findings should be validated in a larger study. Because the samples were bulk and unsorted, CD4+ and CD8+ T cell repertoires could not be compared. Only the TCR beta chain was sequenced, so true repertoire diversity is likely underestimated because unpaired alpha chains were not captured. Compared with blood, tumors had a significantly larger share of the repertoire taken up by the top 250 clones (p = 0.039).

CDR1 and CDR2 (ENHRY, SYGVKD) derive from the germline V gene. V drops 6 bases and J drops 14 bases, leaving 14 bases in between. The CDR3 holds 11 amino acids from the cysteine to the phenylalanine. The kept DNA is CDR3 alone, 33 bases in frame from the first base. A constant-region primer and ProtoScript II reverse transcriptase were used to reverse-transcribe TCRbeta-specific cDNA from about 0.55 ug total RNA. The TCRbeta libraries were prepared through three rounds of nested multiplex PCR following a slightly modified ARM-PCR procedure. Multiplex TRBV1-TRBV30 forward primers and a Cbeta reverse primer were used in the first two PCR rounds, each of which was run for about 10 cycles. Sample barcodes and Illumina adapters were added in a final 25-cycle PCR with Deep VentR polymerase. Before sequencing, amplicons of 200-500 bp were purified from gel using a QIAquick gel extraction kit. An Illumina HiSeq 2500 was used to sequence the TCRbeta amplicons with 250-bp paired-end reads. The study's own analysis went as follows. Reads were quality-trimmed with Trimmomatic v0.33, and paired reads were merged with FLASH v1.2.11 to recover full CDR3 sequences. V, D and J germline segments were assigned to the rearranged TCRbeta sequences using MiGEC v1.2.1b. Clonotype statistics and Shannon-Wiener diversity indices were computed with VDJtools v1.0.0. To cut down on sampling bias, every analysis after diversity analysis relied on just the 250 most abundant clonotypes from each sample. Clones were called with MiXCR by TCRdb after fastp trimmed the public reads at Q25, and only in-frame beta chains were retained. Entries that share a CDR3 protein sequence are merged under the most common genes and DNA. TCRdb, not the authors, supplied the V and J calls. The sample table records roughly 180,000 distinct CDR3 sequences; about 60% of these occur just once. Around 74% of the sample comes from the top ten.

Blood RNA was extracted from unsorted whole blood with TRIzol reagent; germline DNA came from the DNeasy Blood & Tissue kit. At the time of sampling, the patients were treatment-naive and had chronic HBV infection. Before surgery, roughly 4 milliliters of peripheral blood were drawn into K2EDTA tubes. The chain joins TRBV10-3 to TRBJ2-1, with the D gene tentatively TRBD1 or TRBD2, based on 5 matching bases in each. Sequencing was carried out using peripheral blood. The TCR comes from a man aged 35 to 55 with primary liver carcinoma and hepatitis B virus infection. The CDR3 reads as follows: CAIREARGEFF. The DNA sequence is TGTGCCATCAGGGAAGCCCGAGGGGAGTTCTTC.